These T cell receptor beta chains were read from a single sample in a study of blood T cell repertoires in COVID-19. Using immunoSEQ multiplex PCR, the repertoire was profiled, and TCRdb retains in-frame clones only, with some absent. Of tens of thousands of clones listed, more than 80% were seen once; the top ten hold approximately 7%. The sample comprised peripheral blood. All receptors come from a human donor in a cohort sampled during active COVID-19. CDR3s include the opening cysteine and the closing phenylalanine or tryptophan. The D gene is left open where the match is weak. Rows may omit the clone size; those that give it use once, few, many or a size class.

CDR3 length: 15; D gene: TRBD1; V gene: TRBV6-5; clone size: -; J gene: TRBJ1-2; CDR3 protein: CASSTGKGADYGYTF; CDR3 DNA: TGTGCCAGCAGTACAGGAAAGGGGGCAGACTATGGCTACACCTTC
CDR3 length: 13; D gene: TRBD1; V gene: TRBV29-1; clone size: -; J gene: TRBJ2-1; CDR3 protein: CSVVTYRGIEQFF; CDR3 DNA: TGCAGCGTTGTGACCTACAGGGGGATTGAGCAGTTCTTC
CDR3 length: 14; D gene: TRBD1; V gene: TRBV7-8; clone size: -; J gene: TRBJ1-6; CDR3 protein: CASSSGQNNSPLHF; CDR3 DNA: TGTGCCAGCAGCTCGGGACAGAATAATTCACCCCTCCACTTT
CDR3 length: 13; D gene: TRBD1; V gene: TRBV30; clone size: -; J gene: TRBJ1-2; CDR3 protein: CAWAYGTGYGYTF; CDR3 DNA: TGTGCCTGGGCTTATGGGACAGGGTATGGCTACACCTTC
CDR3 length: 15; D gene: TRBD2; V gene: TRBV19; clone size: -; J gene: TRBJ2-1; CDR3 protein: CASSKFLAGNNEQFF; CDR3 DNA: TGTGCCAGTAGTAAATTTCTAGCGGGGAACAATGAGCAGTTCTTC
CDR3 length: 13; D gene: TRBD1; V gene: TRBV29-1; clone size: -; J gene: TRBJ1-2; CDR3 protein: CSVGTDHNYGYTF; CDR3 DNA: TGCAGCGTGGGGACAGACCATAACTATGGCTACACCTTC
CDR3 length: 17; D gene: TRBD2; V gene: TRBV28; clone size: -; J gene: TRBJ2-1; CDR3 protein: CASSIGTSGGFYNEQFF; CDR3 DNA: TGTGCCAGCAGTATAGGGACTAGCGGGGGGTTCTACAATGAGCAGTTCTTC
CDR3 length: 15; D gene: TRBD1; V gene: TRBV18; clone size: -; J gene: TRBJ1-1; CDR3 protein: CASSPGQGVNTEAFF; CDR3 DNA: TGTGCCAGCTCACCGGGACAGGGCGTGAACACTGAAGCTTTCTTT
CDR3 length: 16; D gene: TRBD1; V gene: TRBV7-9; clone size: -; J gene: TRBJ2-3; CDR3 protein: CASSLAGQGASDTQYF; CDR3 DNA: TGTGCCAGCAGCTTAGCGGGACAGGGGGCTTCGGATACGCAGTATTTT
CDR3 length: 15; D gene: TRBD1; V gene: TRBV6-5; clone size: -; J gene: TRBJ2-1; CDR3 protein: CASSSGTGSYNEQFF; CDR3 DNA: TGTGCCAGCAGCTCCGGGACAGGGAGCTACAATGAGCAGTTCTTC
CDR3 length: 11; D gene: -; V gene: TRBV6-2/TRBV6-3; clone size: -; J gene: TRBJ1-2; CDR3 protein: CASSSRVGYTF; CDR3 DNA: TGTGCCAGCAGTTCCCGGGTCGGCTACACCTTC
CDR3 length: 14; D gene: -; V gene: TRBV5-6; clone size: once; J gene: TRBJ1-1; CDR3 protein: CASSLYRLNTEAFF; CDR3 DNA: TGTGCCAGCAGCTTGTACAGATTGAACACTGAAGCTTTCTTT
CDR3 length: 15; D gene: TRBD1; V gene: TRBV2; clone size: once; J gene: TRBJ1-5; CDR3 protein: CATSRDSLSNQPQHF; CDR3 DNA: TGTGCCACCTCCCGGGACAGCCTTAGCAATCAGCCCCAGCATTTT
CDR3 length: 17; D gene: TRBD1; V gene: TRBV10-3; clone size: once; J gene: TRBJ2-4; CDR3 protein: CAISDPGQGGIKNIQYF; CDR3 DNA: TGTGCCATCAGTGACCCGGGACAGGGGGGCATCAAAAACATTCAGTACTTC
CDR3 length: 16; D gene: -; V gene: TRBV7-9; clone size: -; J gene: TRBJ2-3; CDR3 protein: CASSLYMRGEGDTQYF; CDR3 DNA: TGTGCCAGCAGCTTATATATGCGGGGAGAGGGCGATACGCAGTATTTT
CDR3 length: 15; D gene: -; V gene: TRBV2; clone size: few; J gene: TRBJ2-3; CDR3 protein: CASSEGLRHSDTQYF; CDR3 DNA: TGTGCCAGCAGTGAAGGACTAAGGCATTCCGATACGCAGTATTTT
CDR3 length: 14; D gene: -; V gene: TRBV7-3; clone size: -; J gene: TRBJ2-1; CDR3 protein: CASSWAGSGNEQFF; CDR3 DNA: TGTGCCAGCAGTTGGGCGGGGTCGGGGAATGAGCAGTTCTTC
CDR3 length: 14; D gene: TRBD1; V gene: TRBV6-6; clone size: -; J gene: TRBJ1-3; CDR3 protein: CASSLTGGGNTIYF; CDR3 DNA: TGTGCCAGCAGTCTTACAGGGGGGGGAAACACCATATATTTT
CDR3 length: 13; D gene: -; V gene: TRBV27; clone size: -; J gene: TRBJ1-2; CDR3 protein: CASSSTGIPGYTF; CDR3 DNA: TGTGCCAGCAGTTCTACAGGGATTCCTGGCTACACCTTC
CDR3 length: 14; D gene: -; V gene: TRBV28; clone size: -; J gene: TRBJ2-1; CDR3 protein: CASSLSPESDEQFF; CDR3 DNA: TGTGCCAGCAGTTTATCCCCTGAATCGGATGAGCAGTTCTTC
CDR3 length: 16; D gene: TRBD1; V gene: TRBV6-6; clone size: -; J gene: TRBJ2-7; CDR3 protein: CASSYGPGQALGGQYF; CDR3 DNA: TGTGCCAGCAGTTACGGACCGGGACAGGCTTTAGGTGGGCAGTACTTC
CDR3 length: 14; D gene: -; V gene: TRBV5-6; clone size: once; J gene: TRBJ1-3; CDR3 protein: CASSLEGFGNTIYF; CDR3 DNA: TGTGCCAGCAGCTTAGAGGGTTTCGGAAACACCATATATTTT
CDR3 length: 14; D gene: -; V gene: TRBV2; clone size: once; J gene: TRBJ1-1; CDR3 protein: CASRTLGPGVGAFF; CDR3 DNA: TGTGCCAGCAGGACATTAGGACCGGGGGTAGGAGCTTTCTTT
CDR3 length: 15; D gene: TRBD2; V gene: TRBV2; clone size: -; J gene: TRBJ2-2; CDR3 protein: CASKLLAANTGELFF; CDR3 DNA: TGTGCCAGCAAGCTACTAGCGGCGAACACCGGGGAGCTGTTTTTT
CDR3 length: 14; D gene: -; V gene: TRBV9; clone size: -; J gene: TRBJ2-1; CDR3 protein: CASSVMSVDNEQFF; CDR3 DNA: TGTGCCAGCAGCGTAATGTCGGTAGACAATGAGCAGTTCTTC
CDR3 length: 14; D gene: -; V gene: TRBV5-1; clone size: -; J gene: TRBJ2-5; CDR3 protein: CASSLVGGAETQYF; CDR3 DNA: TGCGCCAGCAGCTTGGTTGGCGGTGCGGAGACCCAGTACTTC
CDR3 length: 15; D gene: -; V gene: TRBV25-1; clone size: -; J gene: TRBJ1-1; CDR3 protein: CASSDPGEANTEAFF; CDR3 DNA: TGTGCCAGCAGTGACCCCGGGGAGGCGAACACTGAAGCTTTCTTT
CDR3 length: 17; D gene: -; V gene: TRBV5-1; clone size: -; J gene: TRBJ2-1; CDR3 protein: CASSLVSQRSSYNEQFF; CDR3 DNA: TGCGCCAGCAGCTTAGTCTCGCAGCGGAGCTCCTACAATGAGCAGTTCTTC
CDR3 length: 17; D gene: -; V gene: TRBV5-6; clone size: -; J gene: TRBJ2-7; CDR3 protein: CASSLVRAAGVRSEQYF; CDR3 DNA: TGTGCCAGCAGCTTGGTGCGCGCGGCAGGGGTGAGGAGCGAGCAGTACTTC